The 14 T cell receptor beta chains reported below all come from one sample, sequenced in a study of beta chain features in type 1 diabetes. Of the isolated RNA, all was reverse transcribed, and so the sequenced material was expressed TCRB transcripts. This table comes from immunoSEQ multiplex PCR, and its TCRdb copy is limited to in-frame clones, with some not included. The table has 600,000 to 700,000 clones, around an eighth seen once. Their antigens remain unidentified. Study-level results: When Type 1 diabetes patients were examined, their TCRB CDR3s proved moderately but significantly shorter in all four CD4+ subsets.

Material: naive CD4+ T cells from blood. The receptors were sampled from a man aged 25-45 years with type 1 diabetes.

The CDR3 nucleotides are TGTGCCTGGAGTGTGTTGGTGGAGGGAAAGTTAAGTGCCTACGAGCAGTACTTC. Translation: CAWSVLVEGKLSAYEQYF. This chain connects TRBV30 to TRBJ2-7; D might be TRBD2 (6 bases). Germline V gene data show CDR1 as GTSNPN and CDR2 as SVGIG (reference sequence). The CDR3 spans 18 residues. V was pared by 0 bases and J by 2 bases, with 23 bases between.

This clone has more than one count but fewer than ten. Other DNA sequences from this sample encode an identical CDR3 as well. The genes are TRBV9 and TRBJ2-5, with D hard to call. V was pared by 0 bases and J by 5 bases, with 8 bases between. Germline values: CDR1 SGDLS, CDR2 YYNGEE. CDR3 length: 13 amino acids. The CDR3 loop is CASSVVGGETQYF. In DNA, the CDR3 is TGTGCCAGCAGCGTAGTAGGTGGGGAGACCCAGTACTTC. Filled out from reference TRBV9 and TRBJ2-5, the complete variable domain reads DSGVTQTPKHLITATGQRVTLRCSPRSGDLSVYWYQQSLDQGLQFLIQYYNGEERAKGNILERFSAQQFPDLHSELNLSSLELGDSALYFCASSVVGGETQYFGPGTRLLVL.

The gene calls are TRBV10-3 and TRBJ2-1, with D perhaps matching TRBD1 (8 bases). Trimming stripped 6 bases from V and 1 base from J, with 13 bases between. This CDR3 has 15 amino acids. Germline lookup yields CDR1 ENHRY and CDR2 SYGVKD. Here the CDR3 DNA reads TGTGCCATCAGCGAACAGGGGGGGTCCTACAATGAGCAGTTCTTC. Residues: CAISEQGGSYNEQFF.

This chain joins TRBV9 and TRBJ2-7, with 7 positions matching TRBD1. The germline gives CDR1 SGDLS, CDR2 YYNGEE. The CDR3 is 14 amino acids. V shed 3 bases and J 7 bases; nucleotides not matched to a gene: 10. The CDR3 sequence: CASSGPGQSGEQYF. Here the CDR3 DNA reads TGTGCCAGCAGCGGTCCGGGACAGTCGGGGGAGCAGTACTTC.

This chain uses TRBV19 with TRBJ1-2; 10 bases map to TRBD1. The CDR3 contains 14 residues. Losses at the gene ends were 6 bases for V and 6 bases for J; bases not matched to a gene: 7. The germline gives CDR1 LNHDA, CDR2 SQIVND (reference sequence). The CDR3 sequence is CASRTGGNRDGYTF. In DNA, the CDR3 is TGTGCCAGTAGGACAGGGGGCAACCGCGATGGCTACACCTTC.

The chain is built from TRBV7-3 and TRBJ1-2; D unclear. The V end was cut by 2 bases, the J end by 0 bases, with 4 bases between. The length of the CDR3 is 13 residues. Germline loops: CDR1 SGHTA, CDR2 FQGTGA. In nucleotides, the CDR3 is TGTGCCAGCAGCTTAGCAGCTAACTATGGCTACACCTTC. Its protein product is CASSLAANYGYTF.

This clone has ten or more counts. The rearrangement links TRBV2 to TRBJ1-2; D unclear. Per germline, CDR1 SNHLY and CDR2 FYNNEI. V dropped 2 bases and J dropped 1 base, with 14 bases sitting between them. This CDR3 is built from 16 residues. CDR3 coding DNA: TGTGCCAGCAGTGAAATGAGTCAGTTGAGTAACTATGGCTACACCTTC. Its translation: CASSEMSQLSNYGYTF.

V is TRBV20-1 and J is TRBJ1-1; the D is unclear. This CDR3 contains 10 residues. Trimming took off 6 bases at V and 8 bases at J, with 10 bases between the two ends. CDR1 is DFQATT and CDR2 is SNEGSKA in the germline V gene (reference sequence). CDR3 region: CSADDREAFF. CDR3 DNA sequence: TGCAGTGCCGACGACCGGGAAGCTTTCTTT.

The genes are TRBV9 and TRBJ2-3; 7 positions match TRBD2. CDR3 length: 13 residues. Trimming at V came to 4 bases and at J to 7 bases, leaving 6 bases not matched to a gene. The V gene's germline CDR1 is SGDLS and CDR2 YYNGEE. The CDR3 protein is CASSRDYSNTQYF. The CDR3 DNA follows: TGTGCCAGCAGCCGGGACTATAGTAATACGCAGTATTTT.

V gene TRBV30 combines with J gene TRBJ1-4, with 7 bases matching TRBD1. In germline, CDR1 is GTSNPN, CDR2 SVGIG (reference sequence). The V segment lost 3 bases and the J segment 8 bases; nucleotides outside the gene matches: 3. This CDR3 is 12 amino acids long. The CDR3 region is CAWSVTGEKLFF. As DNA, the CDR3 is TGTGCCTGGAGCGTGACAGGGGAAAAACTGTTTTTT. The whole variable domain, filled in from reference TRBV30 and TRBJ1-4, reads SQTIHQWPATLVQPVGSPLSLECTVEGTSNPNLYWYRQAAGRGLQLLFYSVGIGQISSEVPQNLSASRPQDRQFILSSKKLLLSDSGFYLCAWSVTGEKLFFGSGTQLSVL.

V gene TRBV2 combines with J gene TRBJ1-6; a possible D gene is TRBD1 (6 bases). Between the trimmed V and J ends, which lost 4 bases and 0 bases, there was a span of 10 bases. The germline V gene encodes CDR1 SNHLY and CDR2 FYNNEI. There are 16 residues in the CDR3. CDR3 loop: CASSGRGISYNSPLHF. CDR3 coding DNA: TGTGCCAGCAGTGGTAGGGGGATCTCCTATAATTCACCCCTCCACTTT.

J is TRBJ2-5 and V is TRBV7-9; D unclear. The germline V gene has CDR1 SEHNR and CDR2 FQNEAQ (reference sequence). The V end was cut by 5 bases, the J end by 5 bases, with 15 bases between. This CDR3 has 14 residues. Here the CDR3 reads CASSRAAGRETQYF. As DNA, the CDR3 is TGTGCCAGCAGCCGGGCTGCAGGCCGGGAGACCCAGTACTTC. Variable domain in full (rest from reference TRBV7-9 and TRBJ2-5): DTGVSQNPRHKITKRGQNVTFRCDPISEHNRLYWYRQTLGQGPEFLTYFQNEAQLEKSRLLSDRFSAERPKGSFSTLEIQRTEQGDSAMYLCASSRAAGRETQYFGPGTRLLVL.

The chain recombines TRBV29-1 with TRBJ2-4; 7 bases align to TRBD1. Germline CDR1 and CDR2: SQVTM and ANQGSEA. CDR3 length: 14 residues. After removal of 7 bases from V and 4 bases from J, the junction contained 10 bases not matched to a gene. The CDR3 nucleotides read TGCAGCGCAAAAACGATGGGACAGAAAAACATTCAGTACTTC. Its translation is CSAKTMGQKNIQYF.

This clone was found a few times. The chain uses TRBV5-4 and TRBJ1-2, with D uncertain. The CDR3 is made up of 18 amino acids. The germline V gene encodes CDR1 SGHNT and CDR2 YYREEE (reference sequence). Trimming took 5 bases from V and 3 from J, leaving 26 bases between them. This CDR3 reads CASRRLGSPVPGYYGYTF. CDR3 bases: TGTGCCAGCAGACGATTGGGGTCTCCGGTACCCGGCTACTATGGCTACACCTTC.